Below, 30 T cell receptor beta chains from the same sample are listed, as sequenced in a study of B cell selection in AIRE deficiency. Sorted regulatory T cells were CD4-positive, CD25-high and CD127-low or negative. Data came from immunoSEQ multiplex PCR; TCRdb stores just in-frame clones and leaves some out. Among 20,000 to 25,000 clones listed, approximately 94% were seen once. Material for sequencing was Tregs sorted from PBMCs. The source is a human donor with AIRE deficiency.

The rearrangement joins TRBV9 to TRBJ1-1, with D tentatively TRBD1 (6 bases). The V and J ends lost 3 bases and 6 bases respectively, with 18 bases between them. The CDR3 has 15 residues. In germline, CDR1 is SGDLS, CDR2 YYNGEE. The CDR3 loop reads CASSASPSGGAEAFF. The CDR3 region has the DNA TGTGCCAGCAGCGCCTCTCCTAGCGGGGGCGCTGAAGCTTTCTTT.

The chain couples TRBV18 to TRBJ2-5; maybe TRBD1 (5 bases). The CDR3 totals 15 residues. V was clipped by 0 bases and J by 1 base, with 9 bases between them. Germline CDR1 and CDR2: KGHSH and LQKENI. The CDR3 region is CASSPPSQGQETQYF. CDR3 coding DNA: TGTGCCAGCTCACCACCGTCGCAGGGCCAAGAGACCCAGTACTTC.

The chain uses TRBV7-2 and TRBJ2-7; D not certain. CDR1 is SGHTA, CDR2 FQGNSA, per germline. V was clipped by 5 bases and J by 4 bases, with 12 bases between them. CDR3 length equals 13 residues. CDR3 nucleotides: TGTGCCAGCAGCCGCTCTTCCGGTTACGAGCAGTACTTC. Translated: CASSRSSGYEQYF.

The V gene is TRBV11-1, the J gene TRBJ2-7, with a weak D call TRBD1 (5 bases). V shed 4 bases and J shed 4 bases, with 8 bases lying between them. From germline, CDR1 is SGHAT and CDR2 FQDESV (reference sequence). The CDR3 sequence is 12 residues long. CDR3 bases: TGTGCCAGCAGCTCCGCAGGGTACGAGCAGTACTTC. Translated: CASSSAGYEQYF.

The chain couples TRBV29-1 to TRBJ1-1; D gene unclear. The germline V gene encodes CDR1 SQVTM and CDR2 ANQGSEA. This CDR3 has 11 amino acids. Trimming stripped 4 bases from V and 3 bases from J, with 6 bases between. The CDR3 region has the DNA TGCAGCGTTGGGGGAGACACTGAAGCTTTCTTT. Encoded protein: CSVGGDTEAFF.

The chain couples TRBV4-2 to TRBJ1-6; D is unresolved. The V end was cut by 0 bases, the J end by 10 bases, with 13 bases between. The CDR3 contains 15 residues. Germline CDR1 is LGHNA and CDR2 is YNFKEQ. The CDR3 nucleotides are TGTGCCAGCAGCCAAGAACTTCCGTCTGAATCACCCCTCCACTTT. It encodes CASSQELPSESPLHF.

The chain joins TRBV10-3 to TRBJ1-1; 7 nucleotides agree with TRBD1. The ends lost 2 bases at V and 5 bases at J; junction bases unmatched: 8. The CDR3 totals 15 residues. Germline loops: CDR1 ENHRY, CDR2 SYGVKD. CDR3 residues: CAISEHPQTGTEAFF. CDR3 coding DNA: TGTGCCATCAGTGAGCATCCGCAGACAGGGACTGAAGCTTTCTTT.

The chain is built from TRBV21-1 and TRBJ2-7; the table names TRBD2, a call not compared with the DNA. TRBV21-1 counts as a pseudogene. This CDR3 comprises 14 residues. CDR3 loop: CASSQPTEDYEQYF. The CDR3 nucleotides read TGTGCCAGCAGCCAGCCGACGGAGGACTACGAGCAGTACTTC.

The chain couples TRBV30 to TRBJ2-1; 11 nucleotides match TRBD2. Germline V CDR1 and CDR2: GTSNPN, SVGIG (reference sequence). The trim removed 8 bases at V and 0 bases at J, leaving 6 bases unmatched. This CDR3 comprises 15 residues. CDR3 amino acids: CAGASGRSSYNEQFF. In DNA, the CDR3 is TGTGCCGGGGCTAGCGGGAGGAGCTCCTACAATGAGCAGTTCTTC.

The chain has TRBV5-3 and TRBJ2-1; 10 bases are a match to TRBD2. Being an ORF, TRBV5-3 has a function that is uncertain. This CDR3 comprises 17 residues. With 3 bases clipped from V and 8 bases from J, the junction kept 14 bases outside the gene matches. The CDR3 loop is CARSSQAGGPFDDEQFF. The CDR3 nucleotides read TGTGCCAGAAGCTCCCAAGCGGGAGGGCCTTTCGATGATGAGCAGTTCTTC.

This CDR3 is CASSYGQFPSTDTQYF. For the CDR3, the DNA is TGTGCCAGCAGTTACGGACAGTTCCCTAGCACAGATACGCAGTATTTT. The rearrangement links TRBV5-8 to TRBJ2-3, with D perhaps matching TRBD1 (6 bases). There are 16 residues in the CDR3. V lost 5 bases and J 0 bases, leaving 16 bases between the germline ends. The germline V gene has CDR1 SGHTS and CDR2 YDEGEE.

J is TRBJ2-7 and V is TRBV29-1, with unresolved D. The germline CDR1 and CDR2 sequences are SQVTM and ANQGSEA. The V end was cut by 0 bases, the J end by 5 bases, with 11 bases between. The CDR3 runs to 13 residues. This chain's CDR3 is CSVEDRVSHEQYF. In nucleotides, the CDR3 is TGCAGCGTTGAAGATCGGGTTAGCCACGAGCAGTACTTC.

This clone came up once. V is TRBV6-1 and J is TRBJ2-7; D is undetermined. Germline CDR1 MNHNS, CDR2 SASEGT. The CDR3 covers 11 residues. Deletions cut 5 bases from V and 4 bases from J, with 6 bases between. CDR3 sequence reads: CASSFAYEQYF. The CDR3 bases are TGTGCCAGCAGTTTCGCTTACGAGCAGTACTTC.

The chain recombines TRBV28 with TRBJ1-6; 7 nucleotides align to TRBD1. The CDR3 contains 15 residues. Per germline, CDR1 MDHEN and CDR2 SYDVKM. V was pared by 6 bases and J by 7 bases, with 9 bases of the junction left unmatched. The CDR3 DNA reads as TGTGCCAGCAGGTACCGACAGGGCCCGAATTCACCCCTCCACTTT. Protein: CASRYRQGPNSPLHF.

V and J are TRBV7-9 and TRBJ1-4; no firm D call. The V gene's germline CDR1 is SEHNR and CDR2 FQNEAQ (reference sequence). CDR3 length: 14 residues. Deletions cut 10 bases from V and 0 bases from J, with 12 bases between. DNA of the CDR3: TGTGCCACAAGACGGGATGCAACTAATGAAAAACTGTTTTTT. Its translation: CATRRDATNEKLFF.

The chain employs TRBV10-3 and TRBJ2-3; D is unresolved. Germline lookup yields CDR1 ENHRY and CDR2 SYGVKD. V was cut by 6 bases and J by 1 base, with 8 bases left in between. This CDR3 is built from 13 residues. This CDR3 reads CAIRNLRTDTQYF. The CDR3 nucleotides read TGTGCCATCAGAAACCTACGCACAGATACGCAGTATTTT.

This clone was observed once. V usage is TRBV4-3 and J usage is TRBJ2-1, with 7 bases that match TRBD1. This CDR3 comprises 15 residues. Losses at the gene ends were 1 base for V and 4 bases for J; bases not matched to a gene: 4. The germline V gene has CDR1 LGHNA and CDR2 YSLEER. The CDR3 nucleotides are TGCGCCAGCAGCCAAGGGGACAGCAGATACAATGAGCAGTTCTTC. The encoded protein is CASSQGDSRYNEQFF.

This clone was counted once. The chain has TRBV7-9 and TRBJ2-7; D unresolved. The CDR3 spans 14 residues. Germline V lookup: CDR1 SEHNR, CDR2 FQNEAQ (reference sequence). Trimming pared 5 bases from V and 0 bases from J, leaving 11 bases between. This chain's CDR3 is CASSRVASSYEQYF. CDR3 bases: TGTGCCAGCAGCCGGGTGGCCAGCTCCTACGAGCAGTACTTC. The variable domain in full, completed from reference TRBV7-9 and TRBJ2-7, reads DTGVSQNPRHKITKRGQNVTFRCDPISEHNRLYWYRQTLGQGPEFLTYFQNEAQLEKSRLLSDRFSAERPKGSFSTLEIQRTEQGDSAMYLCASSRVASSYEQYFGPGTRLTVT.

Of note for this clone: Other DNA sequences in this specimen translate into the identical CDR3. The V gene is TRBV20-1, the J gene TRBJ2-5; D remains ambiguous. Germline V gives CDR1 DFQATT, CDR2 SNEGSKA (reference sequence). This CDR3 spans 10 amino acids. The ends were cut back, 2 bases at V and 5 bases at J, with 3 bases in the middle. The CDR3 reads CSARQETQYF. CDR3 nucleotide sequence: TGCAGTGCTAGACAGGAGACCCAGTACTTC.

The chain links TRBV9 to TRBJ2-7; 9 bases line up with TRBD2. This CDR3 spans 15 amino acids. Germline loops: CDR1 SGDLS, CDR2 YYNGEE. The trim removed 3 bases at V and 4 bases at J, leaving 8 bases unmatched. Written as DNA, the CDR3 is TGTGCCAGCAGCGAATCAGCGGGAGGAAGTTACGAGCAGTACTTC. It yields the protein CASSESAGGSYEQYF.

This clone has a single count. The V call is TRBV19, the J call TRBJ2-1; D is perhaps TRBD1 (7 bases). The germline V gene has CDR1 LNHDA and CDR2 SQIVND (reference sequence). The CDR3 runs to 15 residues. V shed 3 bases and J shed 2 bases, with 11 bases lying between them. CDR3 amino acids: CASSIRGAPYNEQFF. The CDR3 region has the DNA TGTGCCAGTAGTATCAGGGGGGCCCCCTACAATGAGCAGTTCTTC.

The chain links TRBV19 to TRBJ2-5; 8 nucleotides align to TRBD2. The CDR3 runs 16 residues. Looked up from germline, CDR1 is LNHDA and CDR2 is SQIVND (reference sequence). The J segment lost 1 base and the V segment lost 8 bases, leaving 12 bases of the junction unmatched. The CDR3 DNA follows: TGTGCCAGTTCACGCGGCGGAGCGGGAGCCCAAGAGACCCAGTACTTC. Protein sequence: CASSRGGAGAQETQYF.

The table lists this clone with a count of one. This chain links TRBV11-3 with TRBJ2-1; a weak D match, TRBD2 (6 bases). This CDR3 spans 15 amino acids. In germline, CDR1 is SGHNT, CDR2 YENEEA. With 4 bases removed from V and 5 bases from J, the gap between germline ends came to 15 bases. The CDR3 is CASSSSSGTHNEQFF. CDR3 in DNA: TGTGCCAGCAGCTCGAGTAGCGGAACGCACAATGAGCAGTTCTTC.

V and J are TRBV11-1 and TRBJ2-7; 8 positions agree with TRBD2. With 6 bases clipped from V and 4 bases from J, the junction kept 5 bases outside the gene matches. This CDR3 contains 13 residues. Looked up from germline, CDR1 is SGHAT and CDR2 is FQDESV (reference sequence). The CDR3 DNA is TGTGCCAGCAGTCTCAGCGGGAGTTACGAGCAGTACTTC. This gives the protein CASSLSGSYEQYF.

The chain is built from TRBV2 and TRBJ1-6, with 7 bases identical to TRBD1. The CDR3 is made up of 12 amino acids. Trimming cost V 6 bases and J 7 bases; bases outside gene matches: 0. Germline V lookup: CDR1 SNHLY, CDR2 FYNNEI. CDR3 in amino acids: CASRGQNSPLHF. The CDR3 nucleotides read TGTGCCAGCAGGGGACAGAATTCACCCCTCCACTTT.

J is TRBJ2-3 and V is TRBV28; perhaps TRBD2 as D (6 bases). The CDR3 loop spans 17 amino acids. In germline, CDR1 is MDHEN, CDR2 SYDVKM. The germline V and J ends were trimmed by 7 bases and 0 bases, with 20 bases remaining between them. CDR3 sequence reads: CASKRRGRSESTDTQYF. The CDR3 DNA follows: TGTGCCAGCAAACGCCGGGGGAGGTCAGAAAGCACAGATACGCAGTATTTT.

This chain's CDR3 is CASSLARVQETQYF. CDR3 sequence (DNA): TGTGCCAGCAGCTTGGCCAGGGTCCAAGAGACCCAGTACTTC. The chain is built from TRBV5-6 and TRBJ2-5; TRBD1 is a possible D gene (5 bases). Trimming cost V 0 bases and J 1 base, with 7 bases left between them. CDR3 length equals 14 residues. The V gene's germline CDR1 is SGHDT and CDR2 YYEEEE.

This chain connects TRBV5-6 to TRBJ2-3; TRBD2 might be the D (6 bases). Germline V gene lookup returns CDR1 SGHDT and CDR2 YYEEEE. V gave up 9 bases and J gave up 1 base, with 24 bases separating them. CDR3 size: 17 residues. The CDR3 is CATRVGPGVGGTDTQYF. In nucleotides, the CDR3 is TGTGCCACCCGCGTAGGGCCGGGGGTGGGGGGCACAGATACGCAGTATTTT.

This clone was seen a few times. This chain uses TRBV27 with TRBJ2-4, with a tentative D call TRBD2 (6 bases). Looked up from germline, CDR1 is MNHEY and CDR2 is SMNVEV (reference sequence). The CDR3 spans 15 residues. The V and J ends lost 5 bases and 6 bases respectively, with 17 bases between them. CDR3 DNA sequence: TGTGCCAGCAGTCCGACACCGGGAGCGGGAAACATTCAGTACTTC. This encodes CASSPTPGAGNIQYF.

The chain couples TRBV19 to TRBJ2-1, with 10 bases identical to TRBD2. Germline CDR1 is LNHDA and CDR2 is SQIVND (reference sequence). The junction had 8 bases not matched to a gene; V was cut back by 5 bases and J by 4 bases. This CDR3 region has 16 residues. The CDR3 DNA reads TGTGCCAGTAGTTATACTAGCGGGACGTTGTACAATGAGCAGTTCTTC. The encoded protein is CASSYTSGTLYNEQFF.